These 9 T cell receptor beta chains share one sample of origin, sequenced in a study of control samples from healthy donors and cancer patients (dated by TCRdb to the early 2020s). Libraries came from the immunoSEQ multiplex PCR assay. TCRdb holds this immuneACCESS table with in-frame rearrangements only. Some clones are missing; in checked studies, unresolved V genes explain under half, and the rest has no known cause. Counted in this sample were about 130,000 clones; under 95% of them appeared once. The biggest ten clones account for approximately 8.6% of the sample. The sample taken for sequencing was blood. The source of these receptors is a young man in good health.

The chain recombines TRBV7-2 with TRBJ2-1; D is possibly TRBD1 (6 bases). This CDR3 comprises 18 residues. Looked up from germline, CDR1 is SGHTA and CDR2 is FQGNSA. The V end was cut by 1 base, the J end by 2 bases, with 18 bases between. CDR3: CASSLVTPQGLAYNEQFF. CDR3 DNA: TGTGCCAGCAGCTTAGTAACCCCCCAGGGGTTGGCCTACAATGAGCAGTTCTTC. The full variable domain, with the rest looked up from reference TRBV7-2 and TRBJ2-1, is GAGVSQSPSNKVTEKGKDVELRCDPISGHTALYWYRQSLGQGLEFLIYFQGNSAPDKSGLPSDRFSAERTGGSVSTLTIQRTQQEDSAVYLCASSLVTPQGLAYNEQFFGPGTRLTVL.

V and J are TRBV5-1 and TRBJ2-1; D is uncertain. The ends were cut back, 0 bases at V and 8 bases at J, with 3 bases in the middle. CDR3 length: 11 amino acids. CDR1 is SGHRS, CDR2 YFSETQ, per germline. The CDR3 DNA reads as TGCGCCAGCAGCTTGGCCGATGAGCAGTTCTTC. It specifies CASSLADEQFF.

J is TRBJ2-3 and V is TRBV11-2; D gene unclear. Germline V gives CDR1 SGHAT, CDR2 FQNNGV. The V gene lost 2 bases and the J gene lost 0 bases, with 12 bases spanning the gap. CDR3 length equals 16 residues. The CDR3 sequence: CASSLFRRPSTDTQYF. CDR3 DNA sequence: TGTGCCAGCAGCTTATTTCGCCGGCCAAGCACAGATACGCAGTATTTT.

This clone was detected a few times. The chain couples TRBV7-9 to TRBJ1-2; 7 bases line up with TRBD1. The CDR3 covers 16 residues. The V segment lost 4 bases and the J segment 2 bases; nucleotides outside the gene matches: 10. Germline lookup yields CDR1 SEHNR and CDR2 FQNEAQ (reference sequence). Here the CDR3 reads CASSSTGTAKNYGYTF. The DNA for the CDR3 is TGTGCCAGCAGCTCTACCGGGACAGCAAAAAACTATGGCTACACCTTC.

This clone is a singleton in its sample. The chain couples TRBV7-2 to TRBJ1-4; D ambiguous. Germline V lookup: CDR1 SGHTA, CDR2 FQGNSA. The CDR3 runs to 12 residues. Deletions cut 4 bases from V and 7 bases from J, with 7 bases between. CDR3 DNA: TGTGCCAGCAGCTCGAGACCTGAAAAACTGTTTTTT. It translates to CASSSRPEKLFF.

The gene calls are TRBV7-3 and TRBJ2-3; no reliable D call. Trimming cost V 1 base and J 6 bases, with 8 bases left between them. CDR3 size: 13 residues. Germline CDR1 reads SGHTA; CDR2 reads FQGTGA. The CDR3 region is CASSLSRKDTQYF. The CDR3 region has the DNA TGTGCCAGCAGCTTAAGTCGAAAGGATACGCAGTATTTT.

V is TRBV7-6 and J is TRBJ2-5; 12 bases are shared with TRBD2. Germline V CDR1 and CDR2: SGHVS, FNYEAQ. The junction had 9 bases not matched to a gene; V was cut back by 5 bases and J by 5 bases. This CDR3 has 16 residues. DNA for the CDR3: TGTGCCAGCAGCCGCAACGCCGGGACTAGCGGGGAGACCCAGTACTTC. It encodes CASSRNAGTSGETQYF.

The rearrangement uses TRBV18 and TRBJ2-4; 9 nucleotides agree with TRBD2. The trim removed 3 bases at V and 6 bases at J, leaving 9 bases unmatched. Per the germline V gene, CDR1 is KGHSH and CDR2 is LQKENI. The CDR3 contains 16 residues. The CDR3 loop reads CASSPSGGFSRNIQYF. CDR3 in DNA: TGTGCCAGCTCACCCAGCGGGGGGTTTTCGAGAAACATTCAGTACTTC.

In its sample, this clone was seen once. The chain carries TRBV24-1 and TRBJ1-3, with TRBD1 matching 7 bases. Germline V gene lookup returns CDR1 KGHDR and CDR2 SFDVKD. The CDR3 has 18 amino acids. With V trimmed by 4 bases and J by 0 bases, 11 bases remained unmatched. The CDR3 DNA sequence: TGTGCCACCAGTGAGCCAGACAGGGATTGGGGCTCTGGAAACACCATATATTTT. Translation: CATSEPDRDWGSGNTIYF.